This passage covers 13 T cell receptor beta chains from one sample sequenced in a study of T cell responses to AZD1222 COVID-19 vaccine. Profiled with immunoSEQ multiplex PCR; TCRdb holds only in-frame clones, not every one. Of some 150,000 clones in the sample, around nine tenths were seen once. The specimen was peripheral blood, collected on day 0 of AZD1222 vaccination. Source of these receptors: an adult in good health.

The V call is TRBV2, the J call TRBJ2-3; D not resolved. Trimming shortened V by 8 bases and J by 2 bases, and 11 bases separated the two germline ends. The CDR3 consists of 13 residues. Germline CDR1 SNHLY, CDR2 FYNNEI. This CDR3 is CASPRYLTDTQYF. The CDR3 DNA reads TGTGCCAGCCCCAGGTACCTCACAGATACGCAGTATTTT.

This clone appeared once. V is TRBV18 and J is TRBJ1-2; D not certain. The length of the CDR3 is 14 residues. Germline-derived CDR1 and CDR2 are KGHSH and LQKENI. Trimming left V 2 bases short and J 1 base short, with 8 bases between. The CDR3 coding sequence is TGTGCCAGCTCACCAAGCACGGATAACTATGGCTACACCTTC. Amino acid sequence: CASSPSTDNYGYTF.

The chain carries TRBV27 and TRBJ1-1; 9 bases are shared with TRBD1. CDR1 is MNHEY, CDR2 SMNVEV, per germline (reference sequence). V was clipped by 5 bases and J by 1 base; unmatched bases: 8. The CDR3 contains 16 residues. The CDR3 sequence: CASSHWQGQGNTEAFF. The CDR3, as DNA: TGTGCCAGCAGTCATTGGCAGGGACAGGGGAACACTGAAGCTTTCTTT.

This clone has more than one count but fewer than ten. V and J are TRBV19 and TRBJ1-2; TRBD1 aligns across 8 bases. Germline values: CDR1 LNHDA, CDR2 SQIVND (reference sequence). CDR3 length: 13 amino acids. Trimming removed 7 bases from V and 4 bases from J; junction bases left unmatched: 5. The CDR3 nucleotides read TGTGCCAGTATCCCGGGACAGGCCTATGGCTACACCTTC. Its translation is CASIPGQAYGYTF. Full variable domain (rest looked up from reference TRBV19 and TRBJ1-2): DGGITQSPKYLFRKEGQNVTLSCEQNLNHDAMYWYRQDPGQGLRLIYYSQIVNDFQKGDIAEGYSVSREKKESFPLTVTSAQKNPTAFYLCASIPGQAYGYTFGSGTRLTVV.

This clone has a single count. The chain has TRBV5-1 and TRBJ1-2, with no clear D. V was trimmed by 0 bases and J by 8 bases, leaving 14 bases between them. The CDR3 length is 14 residues. The germline V gene has CDR1 SGHRS and CDR2 YFSETQ. CDR3: CASSLGSGSEGYTF. In nucleotides, the CDR3 is TGCGCCAGCAGCTTGGGAAGCGGGTCCGAGGGCTACACCTTC.

This chain joins TRBV10-3 and TRBJ2-5; the match to TRBD2 covers 10 bases. This CDR3 has 15 amino acids. The V segment lost 6 bases and the J segment 5 bases; nucleotides outside the gene matches: 9. Looked up from germline, CDR1 is ENHRY and CDR2 is SYGVKD. CDR3 coding DNA: TGTGCCATCAGCGAACCTACGGGACTAGCGGAGACCCAGTACTTC. It yields the protein CAISEPTGLAETQYF.

This clone was seen a single time. The chain carries TRBV7-9 and TRBJ1-4, with a tentative D call TRBD1 (5 bases). The CDR3 has 12 residues. Germline lookup yields CDR1 SEHNR and CDR2 FQNEAQ (reference sequence). Deletions cut 6 bases from V and 5 bases from J, with 7 bases between. The CDR3 protein is CASRAGNEKLFF. DNA of the CDR3: TGTGCCAGCAGGGCAGGGAATGAAAAACTGTTTTTT. Looking up the rest from reference TRBV7-9 and TRBJ1-4 gives the full variable domain: DTGVSQNPRHKITKRGQNVTFRCDPISEHNRLYWYRQTLGQGPEFLTYFQNEAQLEKSRLLSDRFSAERPKGSFSTLEIQRTEQGDSAMYLCASRAGNEKLFFGSGTQLSVL.

The chain joins TRBV28 to TRBJ1-3; D gene unclear. The CDR3 runs to 12 residues. Germline CDR1 is MDHEN and CDR2 is SYDVKM. The V end lost 8 bases, the J end lost 2 bases, and 7 bases lay between the germline ends. The CDR3 loop reads CASGQTGNTIYF. CDR3 DNA: TGTGCCAGCGGGCAAACTGGAAACACCATATATTTT.

This sequence joins TRBV19 and TRBJ2-7; 8 nucleotides line up with TRBD2. This CDR3 region has 15 residues. Germline CDR1 reads LNHDA; CDR2 reads SQIVND (reference sequence). The trim removed 5 bases at V and 0 bases at J, leaving 6 bases unmatched. The CDR3 reads CASSELAAVSYEQYF. In DNA, the CDR3 is TGTGCCAGTAGTGAACTAGCGGCCGTCTCCTACGAGCAGTACTTC.

This chain connects TRBV11-2 to TRBJ1-5; 7 positions match TRBD1. V gave up 5 bases and J gave up 4 bases; unmatched junction bases: 8. This CDR3 spans 15 amino acids. Germline CDR1 is SGHAT and CDR2 is FQNNGV. CDR3 nucleotides: TGTGCCAGCAGCCCGACAGGGCTCCGGAATCAGCCCCAGCATTTT. It yields the protein CASSPTGLRNQPQHF. The full variable domain, in which reference TRBV11-2 and TRBJ1-5 provide the parts outside the CDR3, is EAGVAQSPRYKIIEKRQSVAFWCNPISGHATLYWYQQILGQGPKLLIQFQNNGVVDDSQLPKDRFSAERLKGVDSTLKIQPAKLEDSAVYLCASSPTGLRNQPQHFGDGTRLSIL.

The rearrangement links TRBV7-6 to TRBJ2-1, with 7 bases lining up with TRBD2. This CDR3 spans 15 amino acids. Trimming took 3 bases from V and 4 from J; bases not matched to a gene: 6. The V gene's germline CDR1 is SGHVS and CDR2 FNYEAQ. CDR3 protein: CASSFGPGGYNEQFF. In nucleotides, the CDR3 is TGTGCCAGCAGCTTCGGTCCGGGGGGATACAATGAGCAGTTCTTC.

The V and J genes are TRBV5-1 and TRBJ2-7; 9 nucleotides agree with TRBD1. Germline CDR1 SGHRS, CDR2 YFSETQ. The J segment lost 3 bases and the V segment lost 3 bases, leaving 10 bases of the junction unmatched. The CDR3 length is 16 residues. Here the CDR3 reads CASSSGPGTGIYEQYF. The CDR3 DNA sequence: TGCGCCAGCAGCTCCGGTCCCGGGACAGGGATCTACGAGCAGTACTTC. Combining the CDR3 with reference TRBV5-1 and TRBJ2-7 gives the whole variable domain KAGVTQTPRYLIKTRGQQVTLSCSPISGHRSVSWYQQTPGQGLQFLFEYFSETQRNKGNFPGRFSGRQFSNSRSEMNVSTLELGDSALYLCASSSGPGTGIYEQYFGPGTRLTVT.

The chain is built from TRBV15 and TRBJ2-1, with 8 bases matching TRBD1. The CDR3 is 14 amino acids. Germline V gene sequence: CDR1 LNHNV, CDR2 YYDKDF (reference sequence). V lost 8 bases to trimming and J lost 4 bases; unmatched junction nucleotides: 7. The CDR3, as DNA: TGTGCCACCCGGACAGGGACCTCGTACAATGAGCAGTTCTTC. This codes for CATRTGTSYNEQFF.